This T cell receptor (beta chain) comes out of a study of blood T cell repertoires in COVID-19. Original data processing: The assay estimated nucleated cells by amplifying reference gene primers. TCRdb keeps only in-frame clones here, not all; method: immunoSEQ multiplex PCR. The V and J calls and clone size were taken over from that table, and D and trimming were inferred from the DNA. The data show some 240,000 clones, with around 80% seen just once and 9.7% held by the top ten. Germline CDR1 and CDR2: KGHDR and SFDVKD. CDR3 size: 16 residues. The V gene end was trimmed by 4 bases and the J gene end by 4 bases; junction bases not matched to a gene: 9.

The sequencing sample was made of peripheral blood. This TCR came from a man aged 50 to 60 with active or convalescent COVID-19. This chain links TRBV24-1 with TRBJ1-5; 7 bases map to TRBD1. CDR3 DNA: TGTGCCACCAGTGACACGACAGGGCCCACTAATCAGCCCCAGCATTTT. Its translation: CATSDTTGPTNQPQHF.